This entry concerns a single T cell receptor beta chain. Since a much larger clone is just one base distant, this may be a read error. These data originate in a study of blood T cells in healthy people across ages. Together with a sample-barcoded 5' primer, a J-beta primer mix was included in a second PCR lasting roughly 6 to 12 cycles. Each cDNA molecule carried a tag from a template-switch adaptor that contained 12 random nucleotides. The yield of each sample was at least 2.5 million CDR3-containing paired-end reads. TCRdb used MiXCR to reprocess the 5' RACE reads, holding one entry per CDR3 protein. The sample records 700,000 to 800,000 distinct CDR3 sequences, 43% being singletons. There are 14 residues in the CDR3. Germline CDR1 and CDR2: MDHEN and SYDVKM.

Sequencing was carried out using blood. The clonotype comes from a woman in her sixties in good health. The chain couples TRBV28 to TRBJ2-1; weak D call: TRBD2 (6 bases). The CDR3 DNA reads TGTGCCAGCAGCCAAGGAGGGAGCTACAATGAGCAGTGCTTC. It yields the protein CASSQGGSYNEQCF. Complete variable domain (other parts from reference TRBV28 and TRBJ2-1): DVKVTQSSRYLVKRTGEKVFLECVQDMDHENMFWYRQDPGLGLRLIYFSYDVKMKEKGDIPEGYSVSREKKERFSLILESASTNQTSMYLCASSQGGSYNEQCFGPGTRLTVL.